The clone carrying this T cell receptor (beta chain) has a single count. Its antigen is not known. The sample originates from a study of T cells in localized non-small cell lung cancer. Study conclusions and caveats: Of the tissues analyzed, uninvolved adjacent lung showed maximal T cell clonality, greater than tumor. Median around 56 top-100 tumor clones were shared with paired adjacent lung. As only one tumor region underwent sequencing, heterogeneity remains possible.

The repertoire was sequenced with immunoSEQ multiplex PCR; TCRdb's copy has only in-frame clones and lacks some. This table has 15,000 to 20,000 clones, roughly four fifths appearing once. The material was peripheral blood, obtained before any cancer treatment. The source is a male donor aged 60 or over with stage I lung adenocarcinoma.

CDR3 nucleotides: TGTGCCAGCAAGCGGGAGGGCCGGGACGGGGAGCTGTTTTTT. It translates to CASKREGRDGELFF. The rearrangement links TRBV2 to TRBJ2-2, with 10 bases that match TRBD2. Germline assignment: CDR1 SNHLY and CDR2 FYNNEI. This CDR3 spans 14 amino acids. Trimming cost V 7 bases and J 7 bases; bases outside gene matches: 6. The full variable domain, with the rest looked up from reference TRBV2 and TRBJ2-2, is EPEVTQTPSHQVTQMGQEVILRCVPISNHLYFYWYRQILGQKVEFLVSFYNNEISEKSEIFDDQFSVERPDGSNFTLKIRSTKLEDSAMYFCASKREGRDGELFFGEGSRLTVL.